The clone carrying this T cell receptor (delta chain) was counted a few times. Its antigen is currently unknown. Extracted RNA was reverse transcribed into cDNA. CDR3 amplicons came from multiplex PCR with pooled V-gene forward and constant-region reverse primers. TCRdb reapplied CATT to the multiplex PCR reads. The table has some 54,000 delta-chain clones, roughly 15% seen once; the top ten hold under 0.6%. CDR3 length: 19 amino acids. V dropped 4 bases and J dropped 4; count of bases not matched to a gene: 18. Germline V lookup: CDR1 TSWWSYY, CDR2 QGS. This sample is part of a study of Vδ1+ human thymocytes. Regarding the study as a whole: Thymic TRG and TRD repertoires appeared highly polyclonal, with Gaussian CDR3 length distributions.

Source material: Vdelta1+ gamma-delta thymocytes from the thymus. The subset was: FACS-sorted CD3+ TCRalphabeta- TCRVdelta1+ TCRVdelta2- thymocytes. V is TRDV1 and J is TRDJ1, with 10 bases fitting TRDD3. This sequence originates from a boy in the first two years of life who had congenital heart surgery. CDR3: CALGGTSLGDKNWDDKLIF. The DNA for the CDR3 is TGTGCTCTTGGGGGAACGTCTCTGGGGGATAAGAATTGGGACGATAAACTCATCTTT.